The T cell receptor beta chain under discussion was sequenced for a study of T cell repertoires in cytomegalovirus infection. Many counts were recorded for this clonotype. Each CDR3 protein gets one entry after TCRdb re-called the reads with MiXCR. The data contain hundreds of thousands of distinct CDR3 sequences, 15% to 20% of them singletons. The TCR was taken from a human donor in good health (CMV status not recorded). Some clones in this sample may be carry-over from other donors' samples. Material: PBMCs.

For the CDR3, the DNA is TGTGCCAGCAGCTTAGGGTCGGTGCGGCTGAGCACTGAAGCTTTCTTT. It encodes CASSLGSVRLSTEAFF. This chain connects TRBV7-9 to TRBJ1-1; no definite D call. The germline V and J ends were trimmed by 1 base and 4 bases, with 16 bases remaining between them. This CDR3 contains 16 residues. Germline assignment: CDR1 SEHNR and CDR2 FQNEAQ (reference sequence).